The entry below describes one TCR beta chain. No antigen is known for it. With a J-beta primer mix and a sample-barcoded 5' primer, a second PCR ran roughly 7 to 11 cycles. Every individual sample yielded 2.5 million or more paired-end reads (each containing CDR3). MiXCR was run by TCRdb on the 5' RACE reads, yielding one entry per CDR3 protein. The table has 1.5 million to 2 million distinct CDR3 sequences, roughly 32% seen once. The sample originates from a study of blood T cells in healthy people across ages. Study outcomes and limitations: Naive T cell percentage by flow cytometry tracked strongly with beta diversity. For the donors, CMV status was unknown and possibly confounded expanded clonotype changes.

From germline, CDR1 is MNHEY and CDR2 SVGEGT. The CDR3 extends over 15 amino acids. Deletions cut 7 bases from V and 4 bases from J, with 19 bases between. Sequenced input: blood. The chain is built from TRBV6-2 or TRBV6-3 and TRBJ1-2, with a tentative D call TRBD1 (5 bases). The clonotype comes from a woman aged 25 to 39 in good health. The CDR3 region is CASTKRRAFGYGYTF. The CDR3 coding sequence is TGTGCCAGCACCAAACGCAGGGCATTCGGCTATGGCTACACCTTC.